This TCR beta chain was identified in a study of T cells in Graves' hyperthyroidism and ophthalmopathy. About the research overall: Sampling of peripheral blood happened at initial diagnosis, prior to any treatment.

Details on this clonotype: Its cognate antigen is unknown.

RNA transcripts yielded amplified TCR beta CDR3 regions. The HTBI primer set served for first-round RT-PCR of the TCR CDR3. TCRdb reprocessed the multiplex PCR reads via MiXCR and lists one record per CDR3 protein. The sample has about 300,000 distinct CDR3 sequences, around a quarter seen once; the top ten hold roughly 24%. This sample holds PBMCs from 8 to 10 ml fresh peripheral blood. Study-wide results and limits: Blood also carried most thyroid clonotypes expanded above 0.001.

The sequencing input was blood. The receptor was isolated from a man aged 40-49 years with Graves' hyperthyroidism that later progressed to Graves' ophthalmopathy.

CDR3 amino acids: CASSPPGTGNLNSPLHF. The DNA for the CDR3 is TGTGCCAGCAGTCCTCCTGGGACAGGGAATTTAAATTCACCCCTCCACTTT. The chain employs TRBV6-1 and TRBJ1-6; TRBD1 matches at 9 bases. The trim removed 5 bases at V and 7 bases at J, leaving 12 bases unmatched. CDR3 size: 17 residues. Germline V gene lookup returns CDR1 MNHNS and CDR2 SASEGT.